The T cell receptor (beta chain) under discussion was sequenced for a study of T cells in women clearing cervical HPV infection. Study findings and constraints: Cases carried less TRBV6-7 than controls: 0.11% versus 0.16%. Richness plus V gene abundances separated cases from controls with AUC 0.8 to 0.85.

Of note for this clone: Its antigen remains unidentified. The CDR3 end falls 3 residues outside the read, so it is completed with the germline J gene.

All donors had a single incident cervical HPV16 infection, not prevalent. Trimming took 3 bases from V and 4 from J; bases not matched to a gene: 6. The CDR3 is 15 amino acids. Germline V gene data show CDR1 as SGHNT and CDR2 as YYREEE (reference sequence). This table comes from immunoSEQ multiplex PCR, and its TCRdb copy is limited to in-frame clones, with some not included. This listing includes some 24,000 clones. This sequence originates from a woman aged 18 to 75 with a cervical HPV16 infection that either progressed to CIN3+ or cleared (not recorded which). The chain is built from TRBV5-4 and TRBJ2-1, with 8 bases identical to TRBD1. Sequenced material: blood buffy coat. The sequenced CDR3 bases are TGTGCCAGCAGCTATCCCGGGACAGGATACAATGAG. This translates into CASSYPGTGYNE. The whole CDR3 protein is CASSYPGTGYNEQFF.